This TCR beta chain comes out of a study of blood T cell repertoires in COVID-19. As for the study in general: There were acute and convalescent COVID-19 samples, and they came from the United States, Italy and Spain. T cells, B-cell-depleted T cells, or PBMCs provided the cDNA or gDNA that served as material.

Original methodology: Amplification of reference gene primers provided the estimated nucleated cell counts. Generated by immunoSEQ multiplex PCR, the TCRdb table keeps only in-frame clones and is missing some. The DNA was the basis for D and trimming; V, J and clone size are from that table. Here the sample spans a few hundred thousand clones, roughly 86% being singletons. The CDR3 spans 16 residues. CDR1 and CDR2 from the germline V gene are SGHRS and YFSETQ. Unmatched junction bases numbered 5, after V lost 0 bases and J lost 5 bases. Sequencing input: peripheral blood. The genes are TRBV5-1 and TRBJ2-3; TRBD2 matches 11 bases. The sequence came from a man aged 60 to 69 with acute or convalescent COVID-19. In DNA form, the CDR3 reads TGCGCCAGCAGCTTGGCATCTAGCGGGGGGCAAGATACGCAGTATTTT. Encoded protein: CASSLASSGGQDTQYF.